Listed below are T cell receptor beta chains from one sample, sequenced in a study of blood T cell repertoires in COVID-19. Measured with immunoSEQ multiplex PCR; TCRdb has only the in-frame clones, and not every one. The sample has over 55,000 clones, roughly 80% seen once; the top ten hold about 3.8%. The sample consisted of PBMCs or T cells enriched from blood (not recorded which). The receptors stem from a woman aged 40 to 50 with acute COVID-19. Both conserved end residues are trimmed from each CDR3. Each record gives: J gene, D gene, V gene, CDR3 protein. D genes are given only for firm matches.

J: TRBJ1-1
D: NA
V: TRBV20-1
CDR3: SASRDTLTAF

J: TRBJ1-2
D: NA
V: TRBV28
CDR3: ASSQTGYRGYT

J: TRBJ2-3
D: NA
V: TRBV2
CDR3: ASSDDRSTDTQY

J: TRBJ1-1
D: NA
V: TRBV7-9
CDR3: ASSPAGGAF

J: TRBJ2-3
D: NA
V: TRBV28
CDR3: ASGTPGLAYTQY

J: TRBJ2-1
D: TRBD1
V: TRBV20-1
CDR3: SADRVEQF

J: TRBJ1-1
D: NA
V: TRBV9
CDR3: ASSVVSGLLNTEAF

J: TRBJ2-5
D: TRBD1
V: TRBV5-4
CDR3: ASSSRQGSYQETQY

J: TRBJ2-3
D: NA
V: TRBV29-1
CDR3: SARSVGTDTQY

J: TRBJ1-1
D: NA
V: TRBV10-1
CDR3: ASSSGMNTEAF

J: TRBJ2-7
D: NA
V: TRBV6-1
CDR3: ASLDYDYEQY

J: TRBJ1-5
D: NA
V: TRBV11-2
CDR3: ASSLPGFNQPQH

J: TRBJ1-5
D: NA
V: TRBV9
CDR3: ASSVDGIGNQPQH

J: TRBJ2-7
D: NA
V: TRBV5-6
CDR3: ASSLAPNLGPGVEQY

J: TRBJ1-1
D: TRBD1
V: TRBV10-1
CDR3: ASKGQMNTEAF

J: TRBJ2-7
D: TRBD2
V: TRBV4-1
CDR3: ASSHPGLAGGPGKYEQY

J: TRBJ1-2
D: NA
V: TRBV25-1
CDR3: ASSEYGGAGGYT

J: TRBJ1-6
D: NA
V: TRBV28
CDR3: ASSLQGPKDSPLH

J: TRBJ1-1
D: TRBD1
V: TRBV10-3
CDR3: AIRPTGGGMNTEAF

J: TRBJ2-1
D: TRBD1
V: TRBV10-3
CDR3: AISGVQGAGKAYNEQF